The TCR beta chain described here comes from a study of blood T cell repertoires in COVID-19. CDR1 and CDR2 (germline): LNHDA, SQIVND (reference sequence). The CDR3 extends over 15 amino acids. V gave up 5 bases and J gave up 7 bases; unmatched junction bases: 10. Measured with immunoSEQ multiplex PCR; TCRdb has only the in-frame clones, and not every one. The sample lists approximately 250,000 clones, more than 85% occurring once. This sequence joins TRBV19 and TRBJ2-3; 9 nucleotides line up with TRBD2. The sequence was collected from a man younger than 35 with active or convalescent COVID-19. Sequencing input: peripheral blood. The CDR3 sequence is CASSSQRGAGNTQYF. CDR3 DNA sequence: TGTGCCAGTAGTTCCCAGCGGGGGGCGGGGAATACGCAGTATTTT.